A single sample gave rise to the 23 T cell receptor beta chains below, sequenced in a study of T cell responses to AZD1222 COVID-19 vaccine (dated by TCRdb to 2020 to 2022). In light of the paper, this sample's time point label describes: baseline before first vaccination. The method behind the library was the immunoSEQ multiplex PCR assay. TCRdb took over this immuneACCESS table, retaining in-frame rearrangements with V and J assigned. Such tables are incomplete; in checked studies, under half of the missing clones stem from an unresolved V gene, and the remainder is unexplained. The sample table records approximately 110,000 clones; 85% to 90% of these occur just once. 2% to 3% of the sample belongs to the ten largest clones. Sequenced here: peripheral blood, sampled on day 0 of AZD1222 vaccination. The receptors were sampled from an adult in good health.

J is TRBJ2-7 and V is TRBV18; 7 nucleotides match TRBD1. This CDR3 region has 16 residues. Losses at the gene ends were 4 bases for V and 2 bases for J; bases not matched to a gene: 11. Germline V gives CDR1 KGHSH, CDR2 LQKENI. The chain's CDR3 is CASSHRDSPPAYEQYF. CDR3 sequence (DNA): TGTGCCAGCTCACACCGGGACAGTCCGCCGGCCTACGAGCAGTACTTC.

The rearrangement uses TRBV6-2 or TRBV6-3 and TRBJ1-5, with D uncertain. CDR3 size: 15 residues. Looked up from germline, CDR1 is MNHEY and CDR2 is SVGEGT. V was cut by 0 bases and J by 6 bases, with 12 bases left in between. The CDR3 is CASSYSVGQGQPQHF. In DNA, the CDR3 is TGTGCCAGCAGTTACTCCGTTGGGCAAGGTCAGCCCCAGCATTTT.

J is TRBJ1-4 and V is TRBV2; 12 bases are shared with TRBD1. From germline, CDR1 is SNHLY and CDR2 FYNNEI. The ends lost 3 bases at V and 6 bases at J; junction bases unmatched: 17. CDR3 size: 20 residues. The CDR3 region is CASSDDTVTGTGGGYEKLFF. DNA of the CDR3: TGTGCCAGCAGTGATGACACTGTTACCGGGACAGGGGGCGGCTATGAAAAACTGTTTTTT.

The CDR3 nucleotides are TGTGCCAGCACCTTTCGTGGAGGGAACACTGAAGCTTTCTTT. Translation: CASTFRGGNTEAFF. The V and J genes are TRBV6-5 and TRBJ1-1, with D unclear. CDR1 and CDR2 (germline): MNHEY, SVGAGI. The V end lost 7 bases, the J end lost 1 base, and 13 bases lay between the germline ends. The CDR3 is made up of 14 amino acids.

The chain employs TRBV19 and TRBJ2-2, with 7 bases aligning to TRBD1. Per the germline V gene, CDR1 is LNHDA and CDR2 is SQIVND (reference sequence). The CDR3 consists of 14 residues. After removal of 7 bases from V and 0 bases from J, the junction contained 2 bases not matched to a gene. The CDR3 reads CASNGQANTGELFF. Here the CDR3 DNA reads TGTGCCAGTAATGGACAGGCGAACACCGGGGAGCTGTTTTTT. Filled out from reference TRBV19 and TRBJ2-2, the complete variable domain reads DGGITQSPKYLFRKEGQNVTLSCEQNLNHDAMYWYRQDPGQGLRLIYYSQIVNDFQKGDIAEGYSVSREKKESFPLTVTSAQKNPTAFYLCASNGQANTGELFFGEGSRLTVL.

The chain has TRBV29-1 and TRBJ1-2; the D gene is possibly TRBD1 (5 bases). CDR3 length: 13 amino acids. The V and J ends lost 7 bases and 4 bases respectively, with 16 bases between them. The germline V gene encodes CDR1 SQVTM and CDR2 ANQGSEA. The CDR3 reads CSAPESGGYGYTF. The CDR3 DNA sequence: TGCAGCGCACCTGAATCGGGGGGCTATGGCTACACCTTC.

V gene TRBV5-3 combines with J gene TRBJ1-1, with D maybe TRBD1 (5 bases). TRBV5-3 counts as an open reading frame of uncertain function. Trimming stripped 4 bases from V and 3 bases from J, with 25 bases between. CDR3 size: 18 residues. CDR3 coding DNA: TGTGCCAGAAGCGTCCCCGACCAGGGACTAGTATGTGACACTGAAGCTTTCTTT. It encodes CARSVPDQGLVCDTEAFF.

This chain joins TRBV5-1 and TRBJ2-1; D is perhaps TRBD1 (6 bases). The CDR3 contains 17 residues. Trimming pared 2 bases from V and 12 bases from J, leaving 27 bases between. The V gene's germline CDR1 is SGHRS and CDR2 YFSETQ. The CDR3 protein is CASSLDRLGSPGLGQFF. The CDR3 DNA follows: TGCGCCAGCAGCTTAGACAGGCTTGGGAGTCCAGGCTTGGGGCAGTTCTTC.

This rearrangement joins TRBV7-9 to TRBJ2-1, with 8 positions matching TRBD2. The V and J ends lost 5 bases and 7 bases, in that order; junction bases with no gene match: 16. The germline V gene encodes CDR1 SEHNR and CDR2 FQNEAQ (reference sequence). The CDR3 spans 17 residues. CDR3 DNA sequence: TGTGCCAGCAGCCCCCTTGGGGTGGGCGGGAGGATGAATGAGCAGTTCTTC. This codes for CASSPLGVGGRMNEQFF.

This chain links TRBV11-2 with TRBJ2-5, with D possibly being TRBD1 or TRBD2 (5 bases each). The CDR3 is made up of 16 amino acids. The V end lost 1 base, the J end lost 7 bases, and 19 bases lay between the germline ends. Germline V gives CDR1 SGHAT, CDR2 FQNNGV. In DNA, the CDR3 is TGTGCCAGCAGCTTAGGGGGTTTGGGCCCGAGGGGGACCCAGTACTTC. Its translation is CASSLGGLGPRGTQYF.

V is TRBV7-8 and J is TRBJ2-3, with 16 bases lining up with TRBD2. The ends lost 1 base at V and 0 bases at J; junction bases unmatched: 1. The CDR3 contains 18 residues. The germline V gene encodes CDR1 SGHVS and CDR2 FQNEAQ. CDR3 region: CASSLGGLAGGSTDTQYF. DNA of the CDR3: TGTGCCAGCAGCTTAGGGGGACTAGCGGGAGGGAGCACAGATACGCAGTATTTT.

The chain links TRBV28 to TRBJ1-2; D call uncertain. Per the germline V gene, CDR1 is MDHEN and CDR2 is SYDVKM. The CDR3 runs to 15 residues. V dropped 2 bases and J dropped 7 bases, with 17 bases sitting between them. The CDR3 DNA follows: TGTGCCAGCAGTTTAGCCCGGGGAGGGTCCGCTGGCTACACCTTC. It yields the protein CASSLARGGSAGYTF.

This chain uses TRBV29-1 with TRBJ1-2; 7 bases align to TRBD1. The J segment lost 2 bases and the V segment lost 7 bases, leaving 4 bases of the junction unmatched. The CDR3 length is 12 residues. Germline loops: CDR1 SQVTM, CDR2 ANQGSEA. DNA for the CDR3: TGCAGCGACGGGACAGAGAACTATGGCTACACCTTC. Translating gives CSDGTENYGYTF.

This clone was seen a few times. The V call is TRBV12-3 or TRBV12-4, the J call TRBJ1-5; possible D gene TRBD1, 6 bases. This CDR3 region has 13 residues. V shed 2 bases and J shed 6 bases, with 8 bases lying between them. The CDR3 region has the DNA TGTGCCAGCAGTTTAAACAGGGTTCAGCCCCAGCATTTT. This encodes CASSLNRVQPQHF.

The V and J genes are TRBV11-1 and TRBJ2-2; maybe TRBD2 (5 bases). CDR3 size: 14 residues. Germline CDR1 and CDR2: SGHAT and FQDESV (reference sequence). The V end lost 8 bases, the J end lost 4 bases, and 14 bases lay between the germline ends. CDR3 DNA sequence: TGTGCCAGCCAAGCGGTTGTAGGCACCGGGGAGCTGTTTTTT. Its protein is CASQAVVGTGELFF. The whole variable domain, remainder taken from reference TRBV11-1 and TRBJ2-2, is EAEVAQSPRYKITEKSQAVAFWCDPISGHATLYWYRQILGQGPELLVQFQDESVVDDSQLPKDRFSAERLKGVDSTLKIQPAELGDSAMYLCASQAVVGTGELFFGEGSRLTVL.

The rearrangement joins TRBV2 to TRBJ2-3, with TRBD2 identical over 8 bases. The CDR3 sequence is 14 residues long. Germline V gene data show CDR1 as SNHLY and CDR2 as FYNNEI. V was pared by 6 bases and J by 1 base, with 3 bases of the junction left unmatched. The CDR3 nucleotides read TGTGCCAGCAGGACGCGGGAGGGCACAGATACGCAGTATTTT. It codes for CASRTREGTDTQYF.

V is TRBV7-2 and J is TRBJ1-1, with TRBD1 as a possible D gene (5 bases). This CDR3 spans 15 amino acids. CDR1 and CDR2 (germline): SGHTA, FQGNSA. Trimming left V 3 bases short and J 1 base short, with 12 bases between. CDR3 bases: TGTGCCAGCAGCTTCTCCTCTACAGGGAACACTGAAGCTTTCTTT. Translation: CASSFSSTGNTEAFF.

V is TRBV7-6 and J is TRBJ2-7; D call uncertain. Germline values: CDR1 SGHVS, CDR2 FNYEAQ. Trimming stripped 1 base from V and 0 bases from J, with 13 bases between. This CDR3 is 16 amino acids long. CDR3 residues: CASSLESGLSSYEQYF. The CDR3 DNA follows: TGTGCCAGCAGCTTAGAGTCCGGCCTCAGCTCCTACGAGCAGTACTTC.

The genes are TRBV6-5 and TRBJ2-1; D is unresolved. Trimming took 2 bases from V and 7 from J, leaving 15 bases between them. This CDR3 has 15 amino acids. The germline gives CDR1 MNHEY, CDR2 SVGAGI. The chain's CDR3 is CASSYTPALPNEQFF. Here the CDR3 DNA reads TGTGCCAGCAGTTACACCCCAGCTCTACCTAATGAGCAGTTCTTC.

The CDR3 region is CASNRRRNSPLHF. In DNA, the CDR3 is TGTGCCAGTAATCGGCGGAGAAATTCACCCCTCCACTTT. This chain joins TRBV19 and TRBJ1-6; D ambiguous. V dropped 7 bases and J dropped 7 bases, with 11 bases sitting between them. The length of the CDR3 is 13 residues. Germline V lookup: CDR1 LNHDA, CDR2 SQIVND (reference sequence).

This clone was recorded only once. The V and J genes are TRBV6-2 or TRBV6-3 and TRBJ2-1; 10 bases map to TRBD2. The V gene end was trimmed by 2 bases and the J gene end by 0 bases; junction bases not matched to a gene: 7. CDR3 size: 18 residues. Germline V CDR1 and CDR2: MNHEY, SVGEGT. In DNA form, the CDR3 reads TGTGCCAGCAGTTACGAGACTAGCGGGCGTAGCTCCTACAATGAGCAGTTCTTC. Amino acids: CASSYETSGRSSYNEQFF.

This clone came up a few times. The rearrangement links TRBV5-1 to TRBJ1-2; no firm D call. The V gene's germline CDR1 is SGHRS and CDR2 YFSETQ. The V end was cut by 2 bases, the J end by 2 bases, with 10 bases between. The CDR3 contains 14 residues. The chain's CDR3 is CASSFWGGNYGYTF. The CDR3 nucleotides read TGCGCCAGCAGCTTCTGGGGAGGGAACTATGGCTACACCTTC.

V and J are TRBV13 and TRBJ1-2, with TRBD1 matching over 7 bases. Trimming took 1 base from V and 7 from J; bases not matched to a gene: 3. Germline lookup yields CDR1 PRHDT and CDR2 FYEKMQ (reference sequence). The CDR3 totals 13 residues. Here the CDR3 reads CASSLATGFGYTF. CDR3 DNA: TGTGCCAGCAGCTTAGCGACAGGGTTTGGCTACACCTTC.